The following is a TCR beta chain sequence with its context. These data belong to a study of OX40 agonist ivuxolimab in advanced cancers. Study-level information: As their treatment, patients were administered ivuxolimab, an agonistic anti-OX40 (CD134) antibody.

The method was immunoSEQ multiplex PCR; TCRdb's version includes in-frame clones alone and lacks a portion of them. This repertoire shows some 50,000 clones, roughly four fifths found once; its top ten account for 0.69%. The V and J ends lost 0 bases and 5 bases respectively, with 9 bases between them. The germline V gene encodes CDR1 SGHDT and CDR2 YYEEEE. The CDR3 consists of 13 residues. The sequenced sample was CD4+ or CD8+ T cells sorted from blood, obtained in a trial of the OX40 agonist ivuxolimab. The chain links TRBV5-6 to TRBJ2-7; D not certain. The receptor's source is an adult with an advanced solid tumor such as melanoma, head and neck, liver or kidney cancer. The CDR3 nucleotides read TGTGCCAGCAGCTTGGGACTTCGGGACGAGCAGTACTTC. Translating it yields CASSLGLRDEQYF.